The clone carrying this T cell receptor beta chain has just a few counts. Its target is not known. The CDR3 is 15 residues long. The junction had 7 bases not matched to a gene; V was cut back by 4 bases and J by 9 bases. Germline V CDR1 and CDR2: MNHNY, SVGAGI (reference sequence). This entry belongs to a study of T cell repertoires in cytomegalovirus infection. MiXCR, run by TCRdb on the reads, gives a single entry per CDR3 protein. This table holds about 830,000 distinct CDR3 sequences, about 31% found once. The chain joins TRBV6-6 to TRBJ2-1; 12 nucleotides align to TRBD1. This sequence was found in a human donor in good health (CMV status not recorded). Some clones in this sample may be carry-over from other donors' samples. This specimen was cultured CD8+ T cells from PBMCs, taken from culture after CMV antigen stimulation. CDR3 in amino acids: CASSSQGQGALEQFF. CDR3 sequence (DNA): TGTGCCAGCAGTTCCCAGGGACAGGGGGCTCTTGAGCAGTTCTTC.